This TCR beta chain was obtained from a study of OX40 agonist ivuxolimab in advanced cancers. Whole-study context: Ivuxolimab, an agonistic anti-OX40 (CD134) antibody, was given to patients.

Sequencing was performed with immunoSEQ multiplex PCR; in TCRdb, only in-frame clones are kept and a portion is missing. The data contain under 85,000 clones, over 75% of them singletons. Germline V gives CDR1 SGHAT, CDR2 FQNNGV. Trimming pared 7 bases from V and 1 base from J, leaving 16 bases between. CDR3 size: 15 residues. This clone was observed a handful of times. The TCR comes from an adult with an advanced solid tumor such as melanoma, head and neck, liver or kidney cancer. The chain employs TRBV11-2 and TRBJ1-1; D is possibly TRBD1 (6 bases). This material consisted of CD4+ or CD8+ T cells sorted from blood, taken in a trial of the OX40 agonist ivuxolimab. CDR3 in amino acids: CASTRGGFWNTEAFF. The CDR3 bases are TGTGCCAGCACCAGAGGGGGGTTTTGGAACACTGAAGCTTTCTTT.